Here is one T cell receptor (beta chain) with its context. This entry is derived from a study of blood T cell repertoires in COVID-19. Authors' data handling: Amplification from reference gene primers served as the basis for estimated nucleated cell counts. Data came from immunoSEQ multiplex PCR; TCRdb stores just in-frame clones and leaves some out. V, J and clone size were drawn from that table, and D and trimming were deduced from the DNA. The top ten hold around 1.2% of the sample, which has around 63,000 clones, approximately 88% seen once. Germline CDR1 and CDR2: GTSNPN and SVGIG (reference sequence). V was clipped by 3 bases and J by 2 bases; unmatched bases: 7. The CDR3 is made up of 15 amino acids.

This clonotype was sampled from a woman aged 55-69 years with acute or convalescent COVID-19. This chain uses TRBV30 with TRBJ2-5; 9 bases match TRBD2. Sequencing was carried out using peripheral blood. The CDR3 bases are TGTGCCTGGAGAGTATGGCTAGCGGGACAAGAGACCCAGTACTTC. It codes for CAWRVWLAGQETQYF.